This TCR beta chain was observed in a study of blood T cell repertoires in COVID-19. Data came from immunoSEQ multiplex PCR; TCRdb stores just in-frame clones and leaves some out. In the table there are approximately 150,000 clones, around 84% of which are singletons. Trimming at V came to 5 bases and at J to 3 bases, leaving 12 bases not matched to a gene. The V gene's germline CDR1 is SGHTA and CDR2 FQGNSA. The CDR3 sequence is 17 residues long. Followed longitudinally, the Seattle patients had been enrolled during active infection. The origin of this receptor is a woman in her fifties or sixties with COVID-19, enrolled during active disease. The J gene is TRBJ1-5, the V gene TRBV7-2; TRBD1 agrees at 8 bases. Sequenced: peripheral blood. This CDR3 is CASSPGTGHFFNQPQHF. The CDR3, as DNA: TGTGCCAGCAGCCCAGGGACAGGACATTTTTTCAATCAGCCCCAGCATTTT.